These T cell receptor beta chains were read from a single sample in a study of graft-versus-host responses after intestinal transplantation. These TCRs are of unknown antigen specificity. The protocol was immunoSEQ multiplex PCR, while the TCRdb copy is restricted to in-frame clones and leaves out a portion. The repertoire holds around 95,000 clones, with roughly 87% as singletons. Material: unstimulated CD4+ T cells sorted from spleen or lymph node cells, obtained before transplant. These receptors were obtained from a human donor who was the organ donor for an intestinal transplant. Both conserved end residues are part of each CDR3. Each record gives: D gene, clone size, V gene, J gene, CDR3 DNA, CDR3 protein. A D gene is named only where the DNA matches it firmly. Size is omitted from some rows. Given values are once, few, many or a class for expanded clones.

.,.,TRBV7-9,TRBJ1-2,TGTGCCAGCAGCTTCCAGGGATCTAACTATGGCTACACCTTC,CASSFQGSNYGYTF
.,.,TRBV5-1,TRBJ2-1,TGCGCCAGCAGCGTATCTGATGAGCAGTTCTTC,CASSVSDEQFF
TRBD1,.,TRBV30,TRBJ2-7,TGTGCCTGGAGAATCCCGGGACAGGGGTTCGGGTACGAGCAGTACTTC,CAWRIPGQGFGYEQYF
.,.,TRBV2,TRBJ1-6,TGTGCCAGCAGTGTTACTCTTGGACAGTCTAAGGGCAATTCACCCCTCCACTTT,CASSVTLGQSKGNSPLHF
.,.,TRBV30,TRBJ2-2,TGTGCCTGGCGTACATGGGGTTGGAACACCGGGGAGCTGTTTTTT,CAWRTWGWNTGELFF
TRBD2,.,TRBV5-4,TRBJ2-3,TGTGCCAGCAGCTTTGGGCTAGCGGGGGTCACAGATACGCAGTATTTT,CASSFGLAGVTDTQYF
.,.,TRBV5-1,TRBJ1-5,TGCGCCAGCAGCTCTGGATGGCCGGGCCCCGAGATCCATTTT,CASSSGWPGPEIHF
.,once,TRBV14,TRBJ2-5,TGTGCCAGCAGCCAAGGCCGGTCACGGGGAGAGACCCAGTACTTC,CASSQGRSRGETQYF
.,.,TRBV6-5,TRBJ1-2,TGTGCCAGCAGTTCTCTCGGGAACCACACCTTC,CASSSLGNHTF
.,.,TRBV19,TRBJ2-5,TGTGCCAGTAGTATTTCTCAGGGAAGGGGGGAGACCCAGTACTTC,CASSISQGRGETQYF
.,.,TRBV5-7,TRBJ2-4,TGTGCCAGCAGATTGGGAGACAGGCGATACCTAGCCAAAAACATTCAGTACTTC,CASRLGDRRYLAKNIQYF
.,few,TRBV5-6,TRBJ2-5,TGTGCCAGCAGCTTATTCCCAACAGGGCTCCAAGAGACCCAGTACTTC,CASSLFPTGLQETQYF
.,.,TRBV28,TRBJ2-1,TGTGCCAGCAGACCACCCGGGAGTGGGGGGCTGTACAATGAGCAGTTCTTC,CASRPPGSGGLYNEQFF